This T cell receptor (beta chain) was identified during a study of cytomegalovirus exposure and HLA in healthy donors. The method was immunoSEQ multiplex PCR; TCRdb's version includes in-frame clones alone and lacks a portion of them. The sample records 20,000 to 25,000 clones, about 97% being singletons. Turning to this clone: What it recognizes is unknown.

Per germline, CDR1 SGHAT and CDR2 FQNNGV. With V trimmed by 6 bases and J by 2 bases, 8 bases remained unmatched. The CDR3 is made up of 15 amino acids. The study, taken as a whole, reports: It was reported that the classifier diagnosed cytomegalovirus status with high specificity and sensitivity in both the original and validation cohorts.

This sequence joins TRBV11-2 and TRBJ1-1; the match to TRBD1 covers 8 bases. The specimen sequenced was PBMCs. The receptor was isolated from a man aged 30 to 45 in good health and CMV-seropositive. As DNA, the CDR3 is TGTGCCAGCAGTTTAACCAGGGGGCTAAACACTGAAGCTTTCTTT. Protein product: CASSLTRGLNTEAFF.